This T cell receptor (beta chain) originates from a study of molecular identifiers for immune sequencing clone quantification. Turning to the study itself: Replicate RNA came from about 20,000 or 100,000 naive CD8 cells and was split five ways, and four parts were sequenced.

The CDR3 extends over 21 amino acids. Trimming cost V 3 bases and J 2 bases; bases outside gene matches: 17. Germline CDR1 SGHDT, CDR2 YYEEEE. Comments on this clonotype: Its antigen remains unknown.

Overall study findings and caveats: Clones with over 20 RNA copies captured over 99% of effector molecules but under 1% of naive ones.

Preparation methods for the bulk TCR libraries were those previously described, with listed TCR primers. TCRdb ran MiXCR on the PCR reads and lists one entry per CDR3 protein. The table lists some 320,000 distinct CDR3 sequences, roughly a quarter of them singletons. The sequence was obtained from a human donor in good health. Some libraries in this study had Jurkat cell RNA spiked in. The genes are TRBV5-6 and TRBJ2-3; 14 nucleotides line up with TRBD2. Sequencing was performed on naive CD8+ T cells from blood, with Jurkat cell RNA spiked in. Described subset: FACS-sorted CD8+CD4-CCR7+CD45RA+ naive T cells. The CDR3 sequence: CASSSYSGLAGGHPFTDTQYF. CDR3 bases: TGTGCCAGCAGCTCATACTCCGGACTAGCGGGGGGTCACCCTTTCACAGATACGCAGTATTTT.